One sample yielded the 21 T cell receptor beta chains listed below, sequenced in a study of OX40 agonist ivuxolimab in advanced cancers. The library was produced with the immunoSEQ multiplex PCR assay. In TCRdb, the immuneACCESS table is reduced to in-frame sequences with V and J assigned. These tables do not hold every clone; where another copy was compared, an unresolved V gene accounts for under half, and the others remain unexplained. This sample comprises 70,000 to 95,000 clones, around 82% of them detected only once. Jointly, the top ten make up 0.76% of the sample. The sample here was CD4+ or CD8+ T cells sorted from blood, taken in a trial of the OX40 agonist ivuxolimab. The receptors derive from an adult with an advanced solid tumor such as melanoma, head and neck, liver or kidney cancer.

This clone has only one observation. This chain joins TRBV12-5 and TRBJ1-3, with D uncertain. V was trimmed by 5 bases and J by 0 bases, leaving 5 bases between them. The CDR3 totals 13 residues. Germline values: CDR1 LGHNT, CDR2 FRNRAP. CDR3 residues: CASGRNSGNTIYF. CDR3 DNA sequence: TGTGCTAGTGGTCGAAACTCTGGAAACACCATATATTTT. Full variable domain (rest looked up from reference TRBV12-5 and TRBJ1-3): DARVTQTPRHKVTEMGQEVTMRCQPILGHNTVFWYRQTMMQGLELLAYFRNRAPLDDSGMPKDRFSAEMPDATLATLKIQPSEPRDSAVYFCASGRNSGNTIYFGEGSWLTVV.

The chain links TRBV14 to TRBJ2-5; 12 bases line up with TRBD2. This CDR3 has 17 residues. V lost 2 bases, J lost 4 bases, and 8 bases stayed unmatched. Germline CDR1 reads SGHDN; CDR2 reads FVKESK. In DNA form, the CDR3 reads TGTGCCAGCAGCCAACTGACTAGCGGGGGAAGGGGAGAGACCCAGTACTTC. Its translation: CASSQLTSGGRGETQYF.

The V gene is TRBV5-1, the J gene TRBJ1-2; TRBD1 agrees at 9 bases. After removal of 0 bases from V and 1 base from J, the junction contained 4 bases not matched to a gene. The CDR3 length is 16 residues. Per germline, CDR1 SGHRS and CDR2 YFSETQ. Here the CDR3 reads CASSLARQGDNYGYTF. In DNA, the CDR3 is TGCGCCAGCAGCTTGGCGAGACAGGGGGATAACTATGGCTACACCTTC.

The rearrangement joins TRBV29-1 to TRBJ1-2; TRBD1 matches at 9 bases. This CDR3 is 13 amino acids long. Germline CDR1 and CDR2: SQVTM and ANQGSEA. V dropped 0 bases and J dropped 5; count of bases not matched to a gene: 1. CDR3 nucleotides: TGCAGCGTTGAAGAGGGACAGGGATATGGCTACACCTTC. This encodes CSVEEGQGYGYTF.

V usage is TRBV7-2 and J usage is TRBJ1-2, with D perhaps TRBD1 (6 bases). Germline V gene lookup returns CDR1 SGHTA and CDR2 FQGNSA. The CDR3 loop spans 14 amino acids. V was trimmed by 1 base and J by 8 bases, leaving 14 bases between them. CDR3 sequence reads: CASSLGTEALGYTF. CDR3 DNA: TGTGCCAGCAGCTTAGGGACAGAGGCCCTGGGCTACACCTTC.

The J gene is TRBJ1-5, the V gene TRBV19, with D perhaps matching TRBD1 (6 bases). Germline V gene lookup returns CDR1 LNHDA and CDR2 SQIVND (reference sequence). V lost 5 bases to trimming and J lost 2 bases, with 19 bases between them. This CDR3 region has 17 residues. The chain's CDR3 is CASSLWTASQGNQPQHF. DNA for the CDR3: TGTGCCAGTAGTCTCTGGACAGCTAGTCAGGGCAATCAGCCCCAGCATTTT.

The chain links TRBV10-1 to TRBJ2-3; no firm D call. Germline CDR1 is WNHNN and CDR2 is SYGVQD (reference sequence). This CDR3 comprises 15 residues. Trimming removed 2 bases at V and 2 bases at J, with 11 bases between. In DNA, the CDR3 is TGCGCCAGCAGTGAGGAGCAAGCCTTCACAGATACGCAGTATTTT. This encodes CASSEEQAFTDTQYF.

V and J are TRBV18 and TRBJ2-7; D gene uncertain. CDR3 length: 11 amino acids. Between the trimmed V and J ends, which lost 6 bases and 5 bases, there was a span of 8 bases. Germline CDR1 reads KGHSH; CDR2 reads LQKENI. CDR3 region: CASSAVNEQYF. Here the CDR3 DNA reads TGTGCCAGCTCGGCGGTCAACGAGCAGTACTTC.

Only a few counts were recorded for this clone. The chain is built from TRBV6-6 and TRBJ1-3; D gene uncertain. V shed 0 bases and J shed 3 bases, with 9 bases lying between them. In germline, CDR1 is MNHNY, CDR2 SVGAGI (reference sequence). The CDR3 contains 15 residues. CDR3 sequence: CASSYSIGNGNTIYF. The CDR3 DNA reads TGTGCCAGCAGTTACTCGATCGGTAATGGAAACACCATATATTTT.

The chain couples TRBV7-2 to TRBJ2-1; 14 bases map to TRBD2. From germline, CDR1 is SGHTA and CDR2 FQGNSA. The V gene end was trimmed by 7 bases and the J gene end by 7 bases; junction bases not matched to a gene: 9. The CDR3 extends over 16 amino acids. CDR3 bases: TGTGCCAGCACCGAAAGCGGGACTAGCGGGGGAAATGAGCAGTTCTTC. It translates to CASTESGTSGGNEQFF.

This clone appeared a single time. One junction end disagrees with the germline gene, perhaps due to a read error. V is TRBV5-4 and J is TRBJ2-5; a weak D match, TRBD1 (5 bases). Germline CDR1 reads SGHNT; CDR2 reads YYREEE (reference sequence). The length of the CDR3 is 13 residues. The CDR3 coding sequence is TGTGCCAGTCAAGGTCCAGGGTCAGTAGGCAGTCACTTC. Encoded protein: CASQGPGSVGSHF.

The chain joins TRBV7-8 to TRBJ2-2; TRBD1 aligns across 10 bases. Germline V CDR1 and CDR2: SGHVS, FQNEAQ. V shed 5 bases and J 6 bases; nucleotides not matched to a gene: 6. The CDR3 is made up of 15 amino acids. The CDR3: CASSIRDRGSGELFF. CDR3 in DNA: TGTGCCAGCAGCATCCGGGACAGGGGATCCGGGGAGCTGTTTTTT.

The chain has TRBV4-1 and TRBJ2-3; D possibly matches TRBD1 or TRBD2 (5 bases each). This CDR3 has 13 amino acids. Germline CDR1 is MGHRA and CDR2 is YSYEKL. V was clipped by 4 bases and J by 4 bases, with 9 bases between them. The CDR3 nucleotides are TGCGCCAGCAGCCTCGGGACGCCAGATACGCAGTATTTT. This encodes CASSLGTPDTQYF.

CDR3 nucleotides: TGTGCCAGCAGGCCCAGGGGGCGTATATCTGGAAACACCATATATTTT. This codes for CASRPRGRISGNTIYF. This chain links TRBV28 with TRBJ1-3, with 8 bases lining up with TRBD1. Germline V gives CDR1 MDHEN, CDR2 SYDVKM. V shed 6 bases and J 1 base; nucleotides not matched to a gene: 8. This CDR3 is built from 16 residues.

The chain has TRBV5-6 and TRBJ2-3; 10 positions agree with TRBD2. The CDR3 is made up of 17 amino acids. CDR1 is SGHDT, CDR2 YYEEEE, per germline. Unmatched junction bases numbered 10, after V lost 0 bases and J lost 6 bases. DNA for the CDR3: TGTGCCAGCAGCTTGGAGGGGTGGCTAGCGGGAGTTGATACGCAGTATTTT. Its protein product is CASSLEGWLAGVDTQYF.

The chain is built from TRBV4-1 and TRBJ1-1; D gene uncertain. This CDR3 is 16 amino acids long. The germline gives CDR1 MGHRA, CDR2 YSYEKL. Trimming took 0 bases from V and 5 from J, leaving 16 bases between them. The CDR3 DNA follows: TGCGCCAGCAGCCAAGATCACCCGGGATTGGGGACTGAAGCTTTCTTT. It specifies CASSQDHPGLGTEAFF.

Written as DNA, the CDR3 is TGTGCCAGCTCACCAACAGTAGAGAACTATGGCTACACCTTC. Encoded protein: CASSPTVENYGYTF. This rearrangement joins TRBV18 to TRBJ1-2; D is uncertain. Germline CDR1 KGHSH, CDR2 LQKENI. CDR3 length equals 14 residues. Trimming shortened V by 2 bases and J by 2 bases, and 9 bases separated the two germline ends.

CDR3 DNA: TGTGCCAGCGGGGCGGTGAAGGAAAAACTGTTTTTT. It yields the protein CASGAVKEKLFF. The chain couples TRBV18 to TRBJ1-4; possibly TRBD1 for D (5 bases). Germline CDR1 KGHSH, CDR2 LQKENI. The V end was cut by 8 bases, the J end by 8 bases, with 12 bases between. This CDR3 contains 12 residues.

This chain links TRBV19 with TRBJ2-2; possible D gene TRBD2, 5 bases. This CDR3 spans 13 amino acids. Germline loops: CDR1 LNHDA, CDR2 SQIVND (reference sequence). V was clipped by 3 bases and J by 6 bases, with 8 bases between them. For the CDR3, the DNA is TGTGCCAGTAGTATCCGGGGAGCCGGGGAGCTGTTTTTT. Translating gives CASSIRGAGELFF. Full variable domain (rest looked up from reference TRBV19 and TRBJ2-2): DGGITQSPKYLFRKEGQNVTLSCEQNLNHDAMYWYRQDPGQGLRLIYYSQIVNDFQKGDIAEGYSVSREKKESFPLTVTSAQKNPTAFYLCASSIRGAGELFFGEGSRLTVL.

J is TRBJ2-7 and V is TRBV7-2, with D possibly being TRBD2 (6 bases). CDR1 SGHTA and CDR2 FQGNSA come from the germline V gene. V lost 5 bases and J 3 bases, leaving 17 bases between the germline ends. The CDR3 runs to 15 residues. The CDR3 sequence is CASSTGPSELYEQYF. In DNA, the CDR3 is TGTGCCAGCAGCACGGGACCTAGCGAGCTCTACGAGCAGTACTTC.

CDR3 bases: TGTGCCAGCAGAGGGACAGGGGAAGGCTATGGCTACACCTTC. Its protein is CASRGTGEGYGYTF. This chain joins TRBV27 and TRBJ1-2; 10 bases are a match to TRBD1. There are 14 residues in the CDR3. Germline V lookup: CDR1 MNHEY, CDR2 SMNVEV (reference sequence). V shed 6 bases, J shed 4 bases, and the junction held 5 bases outside the gene matches.